Listed here are 26 T cell receptor beta chains from one sample, sequenced in a study of PD-L1 blockade in urothelial cancer. Time point here: pretreatment peripheral blood. Assay: immunoSEQ multiplex PCR; the TCRdb copy retains only in-frame clones and omits some. The sample consists of about 95,000 clones, almost 90% of them appearing once. The sample consisted of PBMCs, taken around atezolizumab (anti-PD-L1) treatment. The receptors here all came from a man between 60 and 75 years old with urothelial cancer.

The table lists this clone with a count of one. The genes are TRBV7-2 and TRBJ2-5; D unclear. Trimming pared 2 bases from V and 0 bases from J, leaving 7 bases between. Germline CDR1 reads SGHTA; CDR2 reads FQGNSA. This CDR3 contains 14 residues. The CDR3 bases are TGTGCCAGCAGCTTATCCCAGTACCAAGAGACCCAGTACTTC. Its translation is CASSLSQYQETQYF.

The rearrangement joins TRBV7-2 to TRBJ2-5; D not resolved. Trimming left V 3 bases short and J 5 bases short, with 10 bases between. Germline lookup yields CDR1 SGHTA and CDR2 FQGNSA. The CDR3 covers 13 residues. The CDR3 here is CASSLNPRETQYF. The CDR3, as DNA: TGTGCCAGCAGCTTGAATCCTAGGGAGACCCAGTACTTC.

The table lists this clone with a count of one. The V call is TRBV6-5, the J call TRBJ1-2; D call uncertain. CDR1 is MNHEY and CDR2 is SVGAGI in the germline V gene. Trimming removed 6 bases at V and 7 bases at J, with 18 bases between. The CDR3 has 14 amino acids. For the CDR3, the DNA is TGTGCCAGCAGCCCTAAACCGGGGTCGGGTGGCTACACCTTC. Translation gives CASSPKPGSGGYTF.

The rearrangement links TRBV11-3 to TRBJ2-1; D is perhaps TRBD1 (6 bases). The germline CDR1 and CDR2 sequences are SGHNT and YENEEA. V was cut by 0 bases and J by 7 bases, with 19 bases left in between. The CDR3 has 17 amino acids. The CDR3 coding sequence is TGTGCCAGCAGCTTAGATCAATGGGGACACCACGGGAATGAGCAGTTCTTC. It encodes CASSLDQWGHHGNEQFF.

The chain uses TRBV9 and TRBJ2-7; 12 nucleotides align to TRBD2. V was pared by 2 bases and J by 3 bases, with 3 bases of the junction left unmatched. The CDR3 has 15 amino acids. In germline, CDR1 is SGDLS, CDR2 YYNGEE. CDR3: CASSVSSGRDYEQYF. In DNA form, the CDR3 reads TGTGCCAGCAGCGTCTCTAGCGGGAGGGACTACGAGCAGTACTTC.

This clone has a single count. The rearrangement uses TRBV2 and TRBJ1-1, with D possibly matching TRBD1 (6 bases). The CDR3 covers 14 residues. V lost 8 bases, J lost 4 bases, and 17 bases lay in between. Germline V gene sequence: CDR1 SNHLY, CDR2 FYNNEI. CDR3 in DNA: TGTGCCAGCGGGGGAACAGGGTCCCCCACTGAAGCTTTCTTT. It encodes CASGGTGSPTEAFF. Together with reference TRBV2 and TRBJ1-1, the CDR3 gives the full variable domain: EPEVTQTPSHQVTQMGQEVILRCVPISNHLYFYWYRQILGQKVEFLVSFYNNEISEKSEIFDDQFSVERPDGSNFTLKIRSTKLEDSAMYFCASGGTGSPTEAFFGQGTRLTVV.

The chain combines TRBV2 with TRBJ2-3; 7 nucleotides match TRBD1. J gave up 4 bases and V 6 bases, and 7 bases lay outside the gene matches. CDR1 SNHLY and CDR2 FYNNEI come from the germline V gene. The CDR3 has 14 amino acids. CDR3 in DNA: TGTGCCAGCAGCGCGGTCAGGGGGTCAGATACGCAGTATTTT. It yields the protein CASSAVRGSDTQYF.

The chain joins TRBV9 to TRBJ2-1; perhaps TRBD1 as D (6 bases). V lost 2 bases and J 6 bases, leaving 15 bases between the germline ends. The CDR3 runs to 15 residues. CDR1 is SGDLS, CDR2 YYNGEE, per germline. CDR3 sequence: CASSVWMTTGNEQFF. Here the CDR3 DNA reads TGTGCCAGCAGCGTCTGGATGACGACAGGCAATGAGCAGTTCTTC. Full variable domain (remainder filled in from reference TRBV9 and TRBJ2-1): DSGVTQTPKHLITATGQRVTLRCSPRSGDLSVYWYQQSLDQGLQFLIQYYNGEERAKGNILERFSAQQFPDLHSELNLSSLELGDSALYFCASSVWMTTGNEQFFGPGTRLTVL.

This chain links TRBV28 with TRBJ2-7, with TRBD1 matching 10 bases. Germline CDR1 MDHEN, CDR2 SYDVKM. Germline trimming cut 1 base from V and 3 bases from J; bases unmatched to any gene: 9. The CDR3 extends over 17 amino acids. The CDR3 DNA is TGTGCCAGCAGTTTATTGAAGGGGACAGGGGAGCGCTACGAGCAGTACTTC. Translating gives CASSLLKGTGERYEQYF.

This clone was seen a handful of times. This sequence joins TRBV9 and TRBJ1-2, with D uncertain. V lost 3 bases and J lost 0, with 9 bases in between. This CDR3 is built from 14 residues. The germline V gene has CDR1 SGDLS and CDR2 YYNGEE. The CDR3 region is CASSAGGANYGYTF. The CDR3 DNA sequence: TGTGCCAGCAGCGCGGGCGGGGCTAACTATGGCTACACCTTC.

This chain links TRBV6-5 with TRBJ2-7, with no clear D. Germline V gene data show CDR1 as MNHEY and CDR2 as SVGAGI. CDR3 length equals 11 residues. Trimming took off 4 bases at V and 7 bases at J, with 8 bases between the two ends. The CDR3 DNA sequence: TGTGCCAGCAGTTTTGGTCGGGAGCAGTACTTC. Amino acid sequence: CASSFGREQYF.

This rearrangement joins TRBV5-1 to TRBJ2-7, with 8 bases matching TRBD2. Germline values: CDR1 SGHRS, CDR2 YFSETQ. This CDR3 is built from 14 residues. After removal of 1 base from V and 5 bases from J, the junction contained 5 bases not matched to a gene. CDR3 region: CASSLTGGSDEQYF. CDR3 DNA sequence: TGCGCCAGCAGCTTGACGGGAGGGAGCGACGAGCAGTACTTC. The variable domain in full, completed from reference TRBV5-1 and TRBJ2-7, reads KAGVTQTPRYLIKTRGQQVTLSCSPISGHRSVSWYQQTPGQGLQFLFEYFSETQRNKGNFPGRFSGRQFSNSRSEMNVSTLELGDSALYLCASSLTGGSDEQYFGPGTRLTVT.

The genes are TRBV28 and TRBJ2-7, with 10 bases fitting TRBD1. CDR3 length: 16 residues. V lost 5 bases and J lost 2; bases outside the gene matches: 9. From germline, CDR1 is MDHEN and CDR2 SYDVKM. The CDR3 coding sequence is TGTGCCAGCAGTATCACCGGGACAGGGGAGGCCTACGAGCAGTACTTC. Translating gives CASSITGTGEAYEQYF.

The rearrangement uses TRBV15 and TRBJ2-3; 12 nucleotides match TRBD2. The V gene's germline CDR1 is LNHNV and CDR2 YYDKDF (reference sequence). The CDR3 is 16 residues long. V lost 3 bases to trimming and J lost 4 bases; unmatched junction nucleotides: 5. CDR3 residues: CATSRRTSGAADTQYF. The CDR3 DNA reads as TGTGCCACCAGCAGGAGGACTAGCGGGGCCGCAGATACGCAGTATTTT.

This chain connects TRBV28 to TRBJ1-2; the D is unclear. The CDR3 extends over 12 amino acids. Trimming took off 3 bases at V and 4 bases at J, with 6 bases between the two ends. Germline V gene lookup returns CDR1 MDHEN and CDR2 SYDVKM. In DNA, the CDR3 is TGTGCCAGCAGTTTGTCCTTCTATGGCTACACCTTC. This sequence encodes CASSLSFYGYTF.

The chain carries TRBV2 and TRBJ2-3, with TRBD2 identical over 9 bases. Per the germline V gene, CDR1 is SNHLY and CDR2 is FYNNEI. The CDR3 has 16 amino acids. Trimming at V came to 1 base and at J to 6 bases, leaving 8 bases not matched to a gene. In DNA form, the CDR3 reads TGTGCCAGCAGTGAAGGAGGTAGCGGGGGAGCGGATACGCAGTATTTT. Protein sequence: CASSEGGSGGADTQYF.

The chain links TRBV7-2 to TRBJ2-7; 7 bases fit TRBD2. The CDR3 has 14 amino acids. V lost 5 bases and J lost 6; bases outside the gene matches: 10. CDR1 and CDR2 from the germline V gene are SGHTA and FQGNSA. CDR3: CASSPQRGLGEQYF. The CDR3 region has the DNA TGTGCCAGCAGCCCCCAGCGGGGCCTGGGCGAGCAGTACTTC.

The chain links TRBV5-1 to TRBJ1-3; 9 nucleotides match TRBD1. This CDR3 is 19 amino acids long. CDR1 is SGHRS and CDR2 is YFSETQ in the germline V gene. With 0 bases clipped from V and 0 bases from J, the junction kept 10 bases outside the gene matches. CDR3 coding DNA: TGCGCCAGCAGCTTGGGCACAGGGGGCTCCACCAACTCTGGAAACACCATATATTTT. Translation gives CASSLGTGGSTNSGNTIYF. The full variable domain, in which reference TRBV5-1 and TRBJ1-3 provide the parts outside the CDR3, is KAGVTQTPRYLIKTRGQQVTLSCSPISGHRSVSWYQQTPGQGLQFLFEYFSETQRNKGNFPGRFSGRQFSNSRSEMNVSTLELGDSALYLCASSLGTGGSTNSGNTIYFGEGSWLTVV.

This chain links TRBV30 with TRBJ1-3; D perhaps matches TRBD1 (6 bases). The germline V gene encodes CDR1 GTSNPN and CDR2 SVGIG (reference sequence). V lost 2 bases, J lost 4 bases, and 15 bases lay in between. The CDR3 has 15 amino acids. CDR3 sequence (DNA): TGTGCCTGGAGTCCGCTCAGGACAGCGGGAAACACCATATATTTT. Residues: CAWSPLRTAGNTIYF. Full variable domain (outside the CDR3, taken from reference TRBV30 and TRBJ1-3): SQTIHQWPATLVQPVGSPLSLECTVEGTSNPNLYWYRQAAGRGLQLLFYSVGIGQISSEVPQNLSASRPQDRQFILSSKKLLLSDSGFYLCAWSPLRTAGNTIYFGEGSWLTVV.

The rearrangement uses TRBV30 and TRBJ2-7, with TRBD2 identical over 9 bases. The length of the CDR3 is 13 residues. CDR1 is GTSNPN, CDR2 SVGIG, per germline (reference sequence). J gave up 5 bases and V 4 bases, and 6 bases lay outside the gene matches. CDR3 DNA: TGTGCCTGGAAGGGACTAGCTGTCGACGAGCAGTACTTC. It codes for CAWKGLAVDEQYF.

V and J are TRBV7-2 and TRBJ2-3; D perhaps matches TRBD2 (5 bases). Germline CDR1 and CDR2: SGHTA and FQGNSA. Between the trimmed V and J ends, which lost 2 bases and 0 bases, there was a span of 9 bases. This CDR3 spans 15 amino acids. This CDR3 reads CASSLTAASTDTQYF. CDR3 DNA sequence: TGTGCCAGCAGCTTAACAGCGGCTAGCACAGATACGCAGTATTTT.

This chain connects TRBV7-2 to TRBJ1-6; D is ambiguous. V lost 1 base, J lost 6 bases, and 10 bases lay in between. This CDR3 has 15 amino acids. The germline V gene encodes CDR1 SGHTA and CDR2 FQGNSA. The CDR3 sequence: CASSLGQAGNSPLHF. As DNA, the CDR3 is TGTGCCAGCAGCTTAGGGCAGGCGGGTAATTCACCCCTCCACTTT.

This sequence joins TRBV4-3 and TRBJ1-1; D not certain. This CDR3 is built from 14 residues. V gave up 1 base and J gave up 2 bases, with 8 bases separating them. CDR1 is LGHNA and CDR2 is YSLEER in the germline V gene. CDR3 in amino acids: CASSQGFSNTEAFF. The CDR3 DNA sequence: TGCGCCAGCAGCCAAGGTTTTTCAAACACTGAAGCTTTCTTT.

The CDR3 spells CASSAPAGDTIYF. DNA for the CDR3: TGTGCCAGCAGCGCGCCGGCAGGGGACACCATATATTTT. The V and J genes are TRBV9 and TRBJ1-3; a possible D gene is TRBD1 (6 bases). V gave up 3 bases and J gave up 8 bases, with 12 bases separating them. The germline V gene encodes CDR1 SGDLS and CDR2 YYNGEE. This CDR3 is built from 13 residues.

J is TRBJ2-7 and V is TRBV5-1; 8 nucleotides agree with TRBD2. The CDR3 runs 18 residues. CDR1 and CDR2 from the germline V gene are SGHRS and YFSETQ. V was pared by 0 bases and J by 9 bases, with 20 bases of the junction left unmatched. The CDR3 protein is CASSLGDLHGGAKGLQYF. The CDR3 bases are TGCGCCAGCAGCTTGGGTGACCTCCACGGGGGGGCCAAAGGGTTGCAGTACTTC.

This clone was observed a few times. V usage is TRBV10-1 and J usage is TRBJ1-5; D remains ambiguous. Trimming shortened V by 3 bases and J by 6 bases, and 6 bases separated the two germline ends. The length of the CDR3 is 12 residues. Germline CDR1 reads WNHNN; CDR2 reads SYGVQD (reference sequence). The CDR3 coding sequence is TGCGCCAGCAGTGACGGGAGTCAGCCCCAGCATTTT. It codes for CASSDGSQPQHF.